The present TCR beta chain was sequenced within a study of post-analysis software for immune sequencing data. Study overall: The disease courses spanned relapsing-remitting, secondary progressive and progressive-relapsing forms of multiple sclerosis. Study-level findings and limits: With F measure, samples from one preparation batch clustered together strongly. Controls significantly exceeded multiple sclerosis patients in normalized Chao1 diversity.

The library was made from cDNA and included unique molecular identifiers. Researchers reported roughly 510,000 cDNA molecules coming from roughly 1 to 10 million T cells. TCRdb fed the PCR reads into MiXCR, producing one record per CDR3 protein. This table holds about 200,000 distinct CDR3 sequences, around 29% found once. This clonotype was counted at least ten times. What it binds is unknown. Sequenced material: blood. The TCR originated in a girl younger than 18 with multiple sclerosis.

CDR3 protein: CASSHPGDPSYNEQFF. In DNA, the CDR3 is TGTGCCAGCAGCCACCCAGGGGATCCCTCCTACAATGAGCAGTTCTTC. This chain joins TRBV3-1 and TRBJ2-1; a possible D gene is TRBD1 (6 bases). Trimming pared 3 bases from V and 0 bases from J, leaving 12 bases between. The CDR3 totals 16 residues. Germline-derived CDR1 and CDR2 are LGHDT and YNNKEL (reference sequence).